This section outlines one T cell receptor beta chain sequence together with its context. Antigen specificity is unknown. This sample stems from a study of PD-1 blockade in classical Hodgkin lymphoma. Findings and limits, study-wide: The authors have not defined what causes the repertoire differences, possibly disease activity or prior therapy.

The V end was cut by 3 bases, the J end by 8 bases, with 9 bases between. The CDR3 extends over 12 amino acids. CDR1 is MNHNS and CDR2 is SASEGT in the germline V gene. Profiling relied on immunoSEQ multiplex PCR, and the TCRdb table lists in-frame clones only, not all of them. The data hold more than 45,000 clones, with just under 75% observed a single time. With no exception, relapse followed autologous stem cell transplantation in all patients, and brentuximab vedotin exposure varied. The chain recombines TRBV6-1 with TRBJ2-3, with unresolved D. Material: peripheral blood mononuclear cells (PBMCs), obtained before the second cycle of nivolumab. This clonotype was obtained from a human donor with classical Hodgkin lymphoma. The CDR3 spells CASSEETGTQYF. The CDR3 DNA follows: TGTGCCAGCAGTGAGGAGACGGGTACGCAGTATTTT.